Listed here are 12 T cell receptor beta chains from one sample, sequenced in a study of CD8+ T cells in alopecia areata. Treatment defined: oral pan-JAK inhibitor, 5-10 mg twice daily. Extracted RNA was reverse transcribed into cDNA, the sequencing template. Clones were sequenced by immunoSEQ multiplex PCR, and TCRdb holds only the in-frame ones, with some missing. The table includes around 100,000 clones, 70% to 85% detected once. The sequences come from CD8+ T cells sorted from blood, collected at approximately week 45, from a patient treated with tofacitinib. The receptors originated from a human donor with alopecia areata.

This rearrangement joins TRBV5-1 to TRBJ1-1, with TRBD1 matching 7 bases. The V gene end was trimmed by 1 base and the J gene end by 4 bases; junction bases not matched to a gene: 1. CDR1 SGHRS and CDR2 YFSETQ come from the germline V gene. CDR3 length: 13 amino acids. CDR3 protein: CASSLTGATEAFF. Written as DNA, the CDR3 is TGCGCCAGCAGCTTGACAGGGGCCACTGAAGCTTTCTTT.

The rearrangement joins TRBV9 to TRBJ1-6; a possible D gene is TRBD1 (6 bases). Trimming took 1 base from V and 10 from J, leaving 6 bases between them. CDR3 length: 12 amino acids. Germline loops: CDR1 SGDLS, CDR2 YYNGEE. In DNA, the CDR3 is TGTGCCAGCAGCGTAACAGGGTCACCCCTCCACTTT. Translating gives CASSVTGSPLHF.

The rearrangement links TRBV18 to TRBJ2-3, with 8 bases fitting TRBD2. The CDR3 is 15 amino acids. The germline CDR1 and CDR2 sequences are KGHSH and LQKENI. Trimming at V came to 2 bases and at J to 5 bases, leaving 6 bases not matched to a gene. The CDR3 DNA is TGTGCCAGCTCACCAGCTAGCGGGCAGAAAGATACGCAGTATTTT. Its protein is CASSPASGQKDTQYF.

In regard to this clone: This likely came from a read error, as a far larger clone is one base away. Other DNA sequences in this specimen translate into the identical CDR3. This chain links TRBV7-8 with TRBJ1-2; D is unclear. Germline assignment: CDR1 SGHVS and CDR2 FQNEAQ. The CDR3 consists of 14 residues. CDR3 loop: CASSYGRGSYGYTF. Written as DNA, the CDR3 is TGCGCCAGCAGCTACGGGCGGGGATCCTATGGCTACACCTTC.

The chain carries TRBV6-1 and TRBJ2-7; the D gene is possibly TRBD1 (5 bases). The CDR3 covers 15 residues. CDR1 is MNHNS, CDR2 SASEGT, per germline. The V end was cut by 5 bases, the J end by 7 bases, with 21 bases between. DNA for the CDR3: TGTGCCAGCAGTACAGTGCAGTGGGGCTCTGGGGAGCAGTACTTC. It yields the protein CASSTVQWGSGEQYF.

The chain links TRBV5-6 to TRBJ2-1, with D perhaps matching TRBD1 (6 bases). This CDR3 spans 15 amino acids. Per the germline V gene, CDR1 is SGHDT and CDR2 is YYEEEE. V was shortened by 0 bases and J by 2 bases, with 9 bases between the two germline ends. The DNA for the CDR3 is TGTGCCAGCAGCTTGGACACAGGGACCTACAATGAGCAGTTCTTC. Translating it yields CASSLDTGTYNEQFF. The whole variable domain, remainder taken from reference TRBV5-6 and TRBJ2-1, is DAGVTQSPTHLIKTRGQQVTLRCSPKSGHDTVSWYQQALGQGPQFIFQYYEEEERQRGNFPDRFSGHQFPNYSSELNVNALLLGDSALYLCASSLDTGTYNEQFFGPGTRLTVL.

The chain combines TRBV14 with TRBJ2-7, with D hard to call. V gave up 1 base and J gave up 6 bases, with 10 bases separating them. CDR3 size: 13 residues. Germline assignment: CDR1 SGHDN and CDR2 FVKESK. In DNA form, the CDR3 reads TGTGCCAGCAGCCAAGCCCCCGGGCGCGAGCAGTACTTC. Translated, it gives CASSQAPGREQYF. The complete variable domain, with remaining parts taken from reference TRBV14 and TRBJ2-7, reads EAGVTQFPSHSVIEKGQTVTLRCDPISGHDNLYWYRRVMGKEIKFLLHFVKESKQDESGMPNNRFLAERTGGTYSTLKVQPAELEDSGVYFCASSQAPGREQYFGPGTRLTVT.

CDR3 amino acids: CASSLVGSLTYEQYF. The DNA for the CDR3 is TGTGCCAGCAGTTTAGTGGGGAGTTTGACCTACGAGCAGTACTTC. V gene TRBV27 combines with J gene TRBJ2-7; TRBD2 might be the D (5 bases). CDR3 size: 15 residues. V was cut by 2 bases and J by 2 bases, with 13 bases left in between. The germline CDR1 and CDR2 sequences are MNHEY and SMNVEV (reference sequence).

The genes are TRBV5-6 and TRBJ1-1; a weak D match, TRBD1 (6 bases). From germline, CDR1 is SGHDT and CDR2 YYEEEE. CDR3 length: 14 residues. V lost 0 bases, J lost 8 bases, and 14 bases lay in between. In nucleotides, the CDR3 is TGTGCCAGCAGCTTGGATGGGGGGCTTAGAGAAGCTTTCTTT. It translates to CASSLDGGLREAFF.

This chain uses TRBV6-5 with TRBJ2-2; 13 positions match TRBD2. Germline V gives CDR1 MNHEY, CDR2 SVGAGI. V lost 10 bases and J lost 0; bases outside the gene matches: 2. This CDR3 contains 15 residues. The CDR3, as DNA: TGTGCCACGACTAGCGGGGGGCCGAACACCGGGGAGCTGTTTTTT. Translated: CATTSGGPNTGELFF.

This sequence joins TRBV19 and TRBJ2-4; a weak D match, TRBD1 (6 bases). This CDR3 has 11 amino acids. Germline V gene lookup returns CDR1 LNHDA and CDR2 SQIVND (reference sequence). Between the trimmed V and J ends, which lost 10 bases and 8 bases, there was a span of 12 bases. CDR3 nucleotide sequence: TGTGCCACAGGGACATATGACATTCAGTACTTC. Amino acid sequence: CATGTYDIQYF.

V gene TRBV4-3 combines with J gene TRBJ1-2; 8 bases are shared with TRBD1. CDR3 size: 14 residues. V dropped 4 bases and J dropped 6; count of bases not matched to a gene: 7. CDR1 and CDR2 from the germline V gene are LGHNA and YSLEER. As DNA, the CDR3 is TGCGCCAGCAGCCCGTACAGGGGGTCCGATGGCTACACCTTC. Protein product: CASSPYRGSDGYTF.